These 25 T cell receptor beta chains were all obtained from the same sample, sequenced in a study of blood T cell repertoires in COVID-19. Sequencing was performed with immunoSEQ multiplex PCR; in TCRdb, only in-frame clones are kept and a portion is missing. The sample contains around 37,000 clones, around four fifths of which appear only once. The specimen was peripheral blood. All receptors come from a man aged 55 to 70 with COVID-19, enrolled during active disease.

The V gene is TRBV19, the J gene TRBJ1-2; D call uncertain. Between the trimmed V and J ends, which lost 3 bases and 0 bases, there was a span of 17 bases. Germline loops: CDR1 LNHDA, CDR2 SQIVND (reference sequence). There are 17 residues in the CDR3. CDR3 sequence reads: CASSIYRTDRSNYGYTF. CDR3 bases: TGTGCCAGTAGTATCTATCGGACTGACCGTTCTAACTATGGCTACACCTTC.

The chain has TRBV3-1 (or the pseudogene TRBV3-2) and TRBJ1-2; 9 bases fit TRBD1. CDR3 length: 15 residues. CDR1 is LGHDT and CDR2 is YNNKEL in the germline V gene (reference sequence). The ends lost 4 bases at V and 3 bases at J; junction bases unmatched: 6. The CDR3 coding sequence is TGTGCCAGCAGCCGACGCACAGGGGGCGACTATGGCTACACCTTC. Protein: CASSRRTGGDYGYTF.

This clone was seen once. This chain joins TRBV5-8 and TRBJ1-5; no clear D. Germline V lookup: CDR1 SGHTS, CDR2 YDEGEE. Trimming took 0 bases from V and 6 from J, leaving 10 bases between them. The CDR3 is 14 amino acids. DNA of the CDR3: TGTGCCAGCAGCTTGGAACGGGGTGGTCAGCCCCAGCATTTT. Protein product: CASSLERGGQPQHF.

In DNA form, the CDR3 reads TGTGCCAGCAGCTTATTTCCCCTCCGGACTAGCGGGAAAGGCGTCCCCTACAATGAGCAGTTCTTC. Its translation is CASSLFPLRTSGKGVPYNEQFF. The chain combines TRBV7-3 with TRBJ2-1, with 12 bases lining up with TRBD2. The germline V gene encodes CDR1 SGHTA and CDR2 FQGTGA. J lost 2 bases, V lost 2 bases, and 19 bases had no gene match. The CDR3 totals 22 residues.

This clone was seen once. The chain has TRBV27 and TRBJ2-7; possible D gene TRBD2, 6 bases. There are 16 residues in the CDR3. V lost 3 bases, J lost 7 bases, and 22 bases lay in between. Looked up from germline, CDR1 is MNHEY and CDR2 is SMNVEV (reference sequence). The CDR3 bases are TGTGCCAGCAGTTTGGAAGGGCCTCAATACCGGGGGGAGCAGTACTTC. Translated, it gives CASSLEGPQYRGEQYF.

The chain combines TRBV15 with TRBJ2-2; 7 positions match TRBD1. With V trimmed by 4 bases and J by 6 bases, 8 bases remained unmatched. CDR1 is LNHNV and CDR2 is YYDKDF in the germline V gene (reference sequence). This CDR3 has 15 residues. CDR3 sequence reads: CATSNRRQGPGELFF. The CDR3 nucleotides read TGTGCCACCAGCAACCGCCGACAGGGTCCCGGGGAGCTGTTTTTT.

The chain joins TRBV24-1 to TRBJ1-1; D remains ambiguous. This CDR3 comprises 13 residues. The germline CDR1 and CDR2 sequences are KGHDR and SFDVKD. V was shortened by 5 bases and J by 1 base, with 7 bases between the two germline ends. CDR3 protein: CATSASGNTEAFF. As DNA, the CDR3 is TGTGCCACCAGTGCGTCAGGGAACACTGAAGCTTTCTTT.

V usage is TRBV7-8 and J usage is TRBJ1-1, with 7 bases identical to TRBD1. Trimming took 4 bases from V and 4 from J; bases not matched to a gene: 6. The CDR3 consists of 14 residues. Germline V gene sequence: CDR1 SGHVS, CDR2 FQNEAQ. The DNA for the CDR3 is TGTGCCAGCAGCTCCAGGGGGTTCGTCACTGAAGCTTTCTTT. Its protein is CASSSRGFVTEAFF.

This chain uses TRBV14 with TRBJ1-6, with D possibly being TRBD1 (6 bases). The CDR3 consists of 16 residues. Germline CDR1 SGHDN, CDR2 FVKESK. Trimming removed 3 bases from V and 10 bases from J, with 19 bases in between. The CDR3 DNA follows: TGTGCCAGCAGCCACATGGGGGCAGGGGTCAGGTCACCCCTCCACTTT. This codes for CASSHMGAGVRSPLHF.

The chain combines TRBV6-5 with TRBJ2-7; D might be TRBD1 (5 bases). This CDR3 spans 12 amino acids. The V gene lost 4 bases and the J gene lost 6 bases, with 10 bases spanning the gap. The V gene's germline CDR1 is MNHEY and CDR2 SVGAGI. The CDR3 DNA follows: TGTGCCAGCAGTTCAACAGGTAGCGAGCAGTACTTC. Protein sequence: CASSSTGSEQYF.

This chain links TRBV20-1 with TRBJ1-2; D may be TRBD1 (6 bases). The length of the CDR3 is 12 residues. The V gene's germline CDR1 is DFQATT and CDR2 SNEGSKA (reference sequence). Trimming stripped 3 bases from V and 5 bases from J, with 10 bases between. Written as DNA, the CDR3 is TGCAGTGCTAGTACAGGGAATTATGGCTACACCTTC. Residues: CSASTGNYGYTF.

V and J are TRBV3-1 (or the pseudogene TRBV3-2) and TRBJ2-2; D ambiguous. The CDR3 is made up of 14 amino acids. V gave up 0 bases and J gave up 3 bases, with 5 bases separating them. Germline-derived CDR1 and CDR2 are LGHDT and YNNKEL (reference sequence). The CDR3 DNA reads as TGTGCCAGCAGCCAAGATCTCGACACCGGGGAGCTGTTTTTT. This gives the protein CASSQDLDTGELFF.

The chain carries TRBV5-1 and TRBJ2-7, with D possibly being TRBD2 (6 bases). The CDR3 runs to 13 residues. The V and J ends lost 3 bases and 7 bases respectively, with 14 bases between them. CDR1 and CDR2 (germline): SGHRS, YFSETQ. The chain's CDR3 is CASSSRGLDEQYF. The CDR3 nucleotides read TGCGCCAGCAGCTCCCGGGGGTTGGATGAGCAGTACTTC.

The CDR3 here is CASSVEAGPNGELFF. DNA for the CDR3: TGTGCCAGCAGCGTAGAGGCAGGGCCTAATGGGGAGCTGTTTTTT. The gene calls are TRBV9 and TRBJ2-2; D may be TRBD1 (5 bases). CDR3 length equals 15 residues. CDR1 SGDLS and CDR2 YYNGEE come from the germline V gene. V lost 0 bases and J lost 8, with 14 bases in between.

The CDR3 nucleotides read TGTGCTAGTGGTTTGGATATAGCGGACAGGGGTTACAATGAGCAGTTCTTC. Translated: CASGLDIADRGYNEQFF. The chain has TRBV12-5 and TRBJ2-1; TRBD1 agrees at 9 bases. Trimming took 1 base from V and 4 from J; bases not matched to a gene: 8. The germline gives CDR1 LGHNT, CDR2 FRNRAP. The CDR3 runs to 17 residues.

This chain's CDR3 is CATYSRGIHQPQHF. The CDR3, as DNA: TGTGCCACCTACAGCAGGGGGATTCATCAGCCCCAGCATTTT. This sequence joins TRBV24-1 and TRBJ1-5; 7 nucleotides align to TRBD1. The CDR3 is 14 residues long. Germline V gene lookup returns CDR1 KGHDR and CDR2 SFDVKD. With V trimmed by 9 bases and J by 5 bases, 9 bases remained unmatched.

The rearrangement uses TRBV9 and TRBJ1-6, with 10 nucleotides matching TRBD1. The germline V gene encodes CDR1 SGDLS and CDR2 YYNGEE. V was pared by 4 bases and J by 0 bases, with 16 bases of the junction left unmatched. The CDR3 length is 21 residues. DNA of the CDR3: TGTGCCAGCAGCACTCGACAGGGGGCGAGTGTGCCGAGCTCCTATAATTCACCCCTCCACTTT. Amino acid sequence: CASSTRQGASVPSSYNSPLHF. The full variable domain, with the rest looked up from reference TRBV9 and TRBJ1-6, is DSGVTQTPKHLITATGQRVTLRCSPRSGDLSVYWYQQSLDQGLQFLIQYYNGEERAKGNILERFSAQQFPDLHSELNLSSLELGDSALYFCASSTRQGASVPSSYNSPLHFGNGTRLTVT.

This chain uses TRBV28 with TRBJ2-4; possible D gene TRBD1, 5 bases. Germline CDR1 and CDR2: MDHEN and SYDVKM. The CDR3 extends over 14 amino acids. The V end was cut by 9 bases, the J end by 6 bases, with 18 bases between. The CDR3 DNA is TGTGCCAGTACTCCAGGGTTGAGAAGAAACATTCAGTACTTC. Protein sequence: CASTPGLRRNIQYF.

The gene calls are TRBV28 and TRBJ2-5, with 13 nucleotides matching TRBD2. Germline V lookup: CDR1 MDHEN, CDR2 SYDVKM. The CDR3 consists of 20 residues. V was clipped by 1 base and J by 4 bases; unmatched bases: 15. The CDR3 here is CASSLLIVRTSGRMGETQYF. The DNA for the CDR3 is TGTGCCAGCAGTTTATTAATCGTCCGGACTAGCGGGAGAATGGGAGAGACCCAGTACTTC. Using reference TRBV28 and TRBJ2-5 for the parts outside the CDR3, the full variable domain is DVKVTQSSRYLVKRTGEKVFLECVQDMDHENMFWYRQDPGLGLRLIYFSYDVKMKEKGDIPEGYSVSREKKERFSLILESASTNQTSMYLCASSLLIVRTSGRMGETQYFGPGTRLLVL.

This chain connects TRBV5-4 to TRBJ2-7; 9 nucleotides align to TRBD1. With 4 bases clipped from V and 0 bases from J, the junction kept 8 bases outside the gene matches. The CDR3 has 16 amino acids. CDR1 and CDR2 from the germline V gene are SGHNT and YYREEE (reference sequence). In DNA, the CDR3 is TGTGCCAGCAGCGGTACGGGACAGGGTATCTCCTACGAGCAGTACTTC. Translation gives CASSGTGQGISYEQYF.

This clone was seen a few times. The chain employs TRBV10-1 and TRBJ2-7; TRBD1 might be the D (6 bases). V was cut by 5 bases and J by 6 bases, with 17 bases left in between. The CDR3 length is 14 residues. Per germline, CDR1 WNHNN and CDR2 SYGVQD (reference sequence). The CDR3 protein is CASSPSRGRGEQYF. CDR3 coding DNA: TGCGCCAGCAGTCCGAGCCGGGGCAGGGGCGAGCAGTACTTC.

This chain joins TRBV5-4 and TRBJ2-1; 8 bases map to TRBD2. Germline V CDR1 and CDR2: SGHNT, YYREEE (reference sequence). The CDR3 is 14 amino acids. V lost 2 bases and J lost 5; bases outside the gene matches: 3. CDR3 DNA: TGTGCCAGCAGCTTAGCGGGGGCTCACAATGAGCAGTTCTTC. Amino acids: CASSLAGAHNEQFF.

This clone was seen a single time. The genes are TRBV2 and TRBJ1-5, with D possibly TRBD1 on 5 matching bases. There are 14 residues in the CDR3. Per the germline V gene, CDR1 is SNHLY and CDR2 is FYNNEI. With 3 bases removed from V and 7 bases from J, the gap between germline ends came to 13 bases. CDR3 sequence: CASSDRASRQPQHF. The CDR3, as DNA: TGTGCCAGCAGTGACAGGGCGTCGAGGCAGCCCCAGCATTTT.

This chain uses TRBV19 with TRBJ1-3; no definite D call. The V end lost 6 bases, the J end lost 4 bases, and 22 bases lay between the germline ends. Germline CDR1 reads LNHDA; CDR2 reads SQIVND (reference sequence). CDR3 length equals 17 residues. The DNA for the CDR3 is TGTGCCAGTAGCCAATCGGGAAACACTAACTCCGGAAACACCATATATTTT. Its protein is CASSQSGNTNSGNTIYF.

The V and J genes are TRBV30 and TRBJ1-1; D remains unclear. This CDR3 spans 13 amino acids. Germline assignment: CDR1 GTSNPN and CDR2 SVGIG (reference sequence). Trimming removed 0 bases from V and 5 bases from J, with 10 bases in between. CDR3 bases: TGTGCCTGGAGTGTCCAGGATACGACTGAAGCTTTCTTT. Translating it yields CAWSVQDTTEAFF.